The rows below give T cell receptor beta chains drawn from one sample of a study of response to subunit inactivated influenza vaccine. TCRdb recomputed calls from the RT-PCR reads with MiXCR, one row per CDR3 protein. Among 650,000 to 850,000 distinct CDR3 sequences listed, about 15% were seen once. The sample in question was PBMCs from blood, obtained 14 days before vaccination. The receptor set was obtained from a middle-aged man who received an inactivated influenza vaccine. The conserved cysteine and the conserved F or W are not part of the CDR3 here.

V: TRBV28
CDR3: ASSGTPARYGYT

V: TRBV21-1
CDR3: ASSKTPGTDTTNYGYT

V: TRBV5-6
CDR3: ASSLVVSGAETQY

V: TRBV12-3/TRBV12-4
CDR3: ASSLRGQGEAEAF

V: TRBV13
CDR3: ASSERENYGYT

V: TRBV5-1
CDR3: ASSLEPLASYEQY

V: TRBV24-1
CDR3: ATSDFRSLDDTQY

V: TRBV28
CDR3: ASRPTSGATYEQY

V: TRBV4-3
CDR3: ASGQAGQGAFTDTQY

V: TRBV20-1
CDR3: SARKTGTYEQY

V: TRBV4-3
CDR3: ASSQDLLAGTQY

V: TRBV10-3
CDR3: AISDVSGMGSYEQY

V: TRBV11-1
CDR3: ASSLGRADRQY

V: TRBV20-1
CDR3: SALPLQSLNTEAF

V: TRBV5-1
CDR3: ASSLTSGGGAYEQY

V: TRBV20-1
CDR3: SAGTHRDRGLEQY

V: TRBV28
CDR3: ASSLDRGPGNTIY

V: TRBV15
CDR3: ATSGDLGHTYNEQF

V: TRBV7-2
CDR3: ASSYTGTSVADTQY

V: TRBV18
CDR3: ASSPQVTTYEQY

V: TRBV5-1
CDR3: ASSLAQGWTGELF

V: TRBV29-1
CDR3: SVEDPEGSGLQETQY

V: TRBV28
CDR3: ASRSLGLAGGETQY

V: TRBV10-3
CDR3: AIKGGSGSTNTGELF

V: TRBV4-3
CDR3: ASSQEGGEQF

V: TRBV6-5
CDR3: ASSYSGLLGNTEAF